This note documents a single TCR beta chain sequence. Some clones are missing from TCRdb's copy, which holds only in-frame ones; the method was immunoSEQ multiplex PCR. This table has around 2.5 million clones, 93% appearing once. Trimming took off 1 base at V and 4 bases at J, with 14 bases between the two ends. Germline loops: CDR1 SGHNT, CDR2 YYREEE (reference sequence). CDR3 length: 15 residues. The sample comes from a study of shared clonotypes between healthy human individuals. This sequence joins TRBV5-4 and TRBJ1-2; tentatively, D is TRBD1 (6 bases). The sample was naive CD4+ T cells from PBMCs. Sample subset: CD45RA+ positively selected. The receptor was derived from a man between 18 and 29 years old in good health. Some clones in this sample may be carry-over from other donors' samples. The CDR3 here is CASSLQGLVVYGYTF. CDR3 DNA sequence: TGTGCCAGCAGCTTGCAGGGGTTAGTCGTCTATGGCTACACCTTC.